This T cell receptor (beta chain) came from a study of pediatric ulcerative colitis. Study-level results: A couple of patients had blood samples with substantially reduced template counts.

Turning to this clone: Its cognate antigen is unknown.

The rectum was sampled with one to two pinch biopsies at colonoscopy. Ulcerative colitis patients received no immunosuppressive medication before the diagnostic colonoscopy. The survey-level immunoSEQ assay was used. Up to 500,000 reads were sequenced per sample. Assay: immunoSEQ multiplex PCR; the TCRdb copy retains only in-frame clones and omits some. The profile shows some 43,000 clones, over 70% of them singletons. V lost 3 bases and J lost 8; bases outside the gene matches: 8. The CDR3 has 15 amino acids. Germline loops: CDR1 LNHDA, CDR2 SQIVND (reference sequence). Sequences were obtained from gut tissue. This TCR derives from a girl under 18 with moderate ulcerative colitis. The chain joins TRBV19 to TRBJ2-1; TRBD2 matches at 9 bases. This CDR3 reads CASSISSGGTHEQFF. The CDR3 coding sequence is TGTGCCAGTAGTATCTCCAGCGGGGGGACCCATGAGCAGTTCTTC.